This TCR beta chain is from a study of T cell responses to AZD1222 COVID-19 vaccine. Study overall: Analyses pooled second doses at about 4 or about 12 weeks. Study-level points and caveats: The study identified only 6 or 7 AZD1222 recipients as seropositive at baseline. Spike-specific TCR breadth and depth both grew after two AZD1222 doses.

The CDR3 totals 14 residues. Germline loops: CDR1 MDHEN, CDR2 SYDVKM. The V gene lost 1 base and the J gene lost 5 bases, with 11 bases spanning the gap. TCRdb keeps only in-frame clones here, not all; method: immunoSEQ multiplex PCR. Of approximately 110,000 clones in the sample, about 85% were seen once. On this clone: Its antigen is not identified.

The receptor was isolated from an adult in good health. The sample was peripheral blood, taken on day 0 of AZD1222 vaccination. The chain joins TRBV28 to TRBJ1-2; D gene uncertain. This chain's CDR3 is CASSLYGVPYGYTF. The CDR3 DNA reads TGTGCCAGCAGTTTATATGGGGTCCCTTATGGCTACACCTTC.